The 12 T cell receptor beta chains presented below share a single source sample, sequenced in a study of early T cells in non-severe SARS-CoV-2 infection. TCRdb ran MiXCR on the 5' RACE reads and lists one entry per CDR3 protein. There are 99,000 or so distinct CDR3 sequences in the sample; 16% occur only once, and about 1.3% lies in the top ten. The sample was whole blood. These receptor sequences come from an adult who was a healthcare worker with PCR-confirmed SARS-CoV-2 infection or an uninfected control (not recorded which).

This chain links TRBV11-2 with TRBJ2-7, with D perhaps TRBD1 (5 bases). Trimming took off 0 bases at V and 3 bases at J, with 9 bases between the two ends. Germline V gives CDR1 SGHAT, CDR2 FQNNGV. The CDR3 is made up of 14 amino acids. For the CDR3, the DNA is TGTGCCAGCAGCTTAGATAGGGGCTACTACGAGCAGTACTTC. Its protein is CASSLDRGYYEQYF.

In this sample, this clonotype turned up many times. The gene calls are TRBV6-6 and TRBJ1-3; D gene unclear. Trimming shortened V by 5 bases and J by 4 bases, and 21 bases separated the two germline ends. The CDR3 consists of 17 residues. Germline loops: CDR1 MNHNY, CDR2 SVGAGI (reference sequence). Here the CDR3 DNA reads TGTGCCAGCAGTCCCGGGCCCCAAACAGATCGCGGAAACACCATATATTTT. It encodes CASSPGPQTDRGNTIYF.

This clonotype was counted only a few times. This chain joins TRBV7-9 and TRBJ2-2; D is perhaps TRBD2 (6 bases). V was pared by 1 base and J by 0 bases, with 12 bases between. The length of the CDR3 is 17 residues. Germline CDR1 reads SEHNR; CDR2 reads FQNEAQ (reference sequence). The CDR3 DNA reads as TGTGCCAGCAGCTTAGATTTGGAGGGCCCGAACACCGGGGAGCTGTTTTTT. It specifies CASSLDLEGPNTGELFF.

Only a few counts were recorded for this clonotype. The V call is TRBV29-1, the J call TRBJ2-3; D is uncertain. Trimming removed 0 bases at V and 2 bases at J, with 12 bases between. There are 15 residues in the CDR3. The germline gives CDR1 SQVTM, CDR2 ANQGSEA. The CDR3 DNA follows: TGCAGCGTTGAAGATCAGCCCTCTCACACAGATACGCAGTATTTT. Protein product: CSVEDQPSHTDTQYF.

This clonotype was found a few times. The chain joins TRBV5-6 to TRBJ2-1; 10 bases match TRBD2. Germline CDR1 is SGHDT and CDR2 is YYEEEE. This CDR3 has 16 amino acids. Trimming at V came to 0 bases and at J to 7 bases, leaving 7 bases not matched to a gene. This CDR3 is CASSLEGSGRSNEQFF. The CDR3 DNA sequence: TGTGCCAGCAGCTTGGAAGGTAGCGGGAGGAGTAATGAGCAGTTCTTC.

In its sample, this clonotype was seen many times. This chain joins TRBV18 and TRBJ2-7; the D is unclear. V lost 3 bases to trimming and J lost 6 bases, with 12 bases between them. The V gene's germline CDR1 is KGHSH and CDR2 LQKENI. The CDR3 covers 13 residues. CDR3 in amino acids: CASSPARYGEQYF. As DNA, the CDR3 is TGTGCCAGCTCACCGGCCCGGTACGGCGAGCAGTACTTC. The entire variable domain, with the rest obtained from reference TRBV18 and TRBJ2-7, is as follows: NAGVMQNPRHLVRRRGQEARLRCSPMKGHSHVYWYRQLPEEGLKFMVYLQKENIIDESGMPKERFSAEFPKEGPSILRIQQVVRGDSAAYFCASSPARYGEQYFGPGTRLTVT.

J is TRBJ2-3 and V is TRBV28; 12 bases are a match to TRBD2. Germline V lookup: CDR1 MDHEN, CDR2 SYDVKM. The CDR3 consists of 15 residues. With V trimmed by 2 bases and J by 6 bases, 3 bases remained unmatched. CDR3: CASSLLAGGRDTQYF. CDR3 nucleotides: TGTGCCAGCAGTTTACTAGCGGGGGGGAGGGATACGCAGTATTTT.

The V call is TRBV3-1, the J call TRBJ2-1; a possible D gene is TRBD2 (5 bases). The germline V gene has CDR1 LGHDT and CDR2 YNNKEL (reference sequence). V was trimmed by 2 bases and J by 0 bases, leaving 11 bases between them. The CDR3 has 16 residues. As DNA, the CDR3 is TGTGCCAGCAGCCAAAGCGGCGTAGACTCCTACAATGAGCAGTTCTTC. This sequence encodes CASSQSGVDSYNEQFF.

V is TRBV28 and J is TRBJ1-1; no definite D call. The germline CDR1 and CDR2 sequences are MDHEN and SYDVKM. Deletions cut 7 bases from V and 2 bases from J, with 8 bases between. The CDR3 has 12 residues. CDR3 amino acids: CASKEGNTEAFF. The CDR3 DNA is TGTGCCAGCAAAGAGGGAAACACTGAAGCTTTCTTT.

This clonotype was picked up a small number of times. The J gene is TRBJ2-6, the V gene TRBV6-5; the D call may be TRBD1 or TRBD2 (5 bases each). V lost 6 bases, J lost 0 bases, and 9 bases lay in between. CDR3 length: 15 amino acids. Germline CDR1 reads MNHEY; CDR2 reads SVGAGI. For the CDR3, the DNA is TGTGCCAGCAGGGGGACGCTCTCTGGGGCCAACGTCCTGACTTTC. Its translation: CASRGTLSGANVLTF.

The chain carries TRBV20-1 and TRBJ1-2; no clear D. Germline-derived CDR1 and CDR2 are DFQATT and SNEGSKA (reference sequence). CDR3 length equals 14 residues. V was trimmed by 3 bases and J by 7 bases, leaving 18 bases between them. This CDR3 reads CSARYAGIHGGYTF. DNA for the CDR3: TGCAGTGCTAGGTACGCCGGGATACACGGTGGCTACACCTTC.

This clonotype was seen only a few times. The V call is TRBV20-1, the J call TRBJ2-3; tentative D call: TRBD1 (6 bases). The CDR3 contains 14 residues. Trimming cost V 1 base and J 4 bases, with 12 bases left between them. Germline assignment: CDR1 DFQATT and CDR2 SNEGSKA (reference sequence). CDR3 region: CSARVGGGSDTQYF. CDR3 DNA: TGCAGTGCTAGAGTGGGTGGGGGCTCAGATACGCAGTATTTT.